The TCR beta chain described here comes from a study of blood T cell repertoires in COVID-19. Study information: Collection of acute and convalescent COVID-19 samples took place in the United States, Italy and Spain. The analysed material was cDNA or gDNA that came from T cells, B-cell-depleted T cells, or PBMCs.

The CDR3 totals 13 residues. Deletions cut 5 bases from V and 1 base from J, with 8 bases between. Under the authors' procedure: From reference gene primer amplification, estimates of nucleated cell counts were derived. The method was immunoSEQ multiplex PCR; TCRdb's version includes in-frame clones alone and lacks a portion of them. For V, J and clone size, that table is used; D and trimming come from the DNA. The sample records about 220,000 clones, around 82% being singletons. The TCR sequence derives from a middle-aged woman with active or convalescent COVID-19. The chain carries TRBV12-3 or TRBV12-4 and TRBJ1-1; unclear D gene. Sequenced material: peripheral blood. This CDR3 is CASSVEANTEAFF. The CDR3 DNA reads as TGTGCCAGCAGTGTGGAGGCGAACACTGAAGCTTTCTTT.